This TCR beta chain is drawn from a study of T-cell reconstitution after alpha-beta-depleted transplantation in children. Germline CDR1 is SGHTA and CDR2 is FQGTGA. V gave up 7 bases and J gave up 0 bases, with 13 bases separating them. The CDR3 is made up of 15 amino acids. The authors prepared the TCRbeta library with unique molecular identifiers. MiXCR, run by TCRdb on the PCR reads, gives a single entry per CDR3 protein. The table lists some 300,000 distinct CDR3 sequences, approximately 10% of them singletons, with under 3% in the top ten. The chain recombines TRBV7-3 with TRBJ2-1; D unresolved. This TCR was recovered from a human donor who donated a stem cell graft to a child with acute lymphoblastic leukemia. The sequencing here drew on PBMCs from the stem cell graft donor, taken from the stem cell graft. The CDR3 loop reads CASTRLPSSYNEQFF. The CDR3 DNA sequence: TGTGCCAGCACTCGGCTACCCAGCTCCTACAATGAGCAGTTCTTC.